The source of this TCR beta chain is a study of shared clonotypes between healthy human individuals. Terminally differentiated effector memory CD45RA+ cells were left out of the naive CD8 fraction, which was CD45RO-negative and positively selected for CCR7. The donors, healthy adults who were HIV-negative, had experienced no recent acute infections or vaccinations. Germline V gene data show CDR1 as SEHNR and CDR2 as FQNEAQ (reference sequence). The CDR3 runs 16 residues. V lost 2 bases and J lost 3, with 13 bases in between. The protocol was immunoSEQ multiplex PCR, while the TCRdb copy is restricted to in-frame clones and leaves out a portion. Among 550,000 to 750,000 clones listed, about 90% were seen once.

The chain couples TRBV7-9 to TRBJ2-2; no clear D gene. The sequenced sample was naive CD8+ T cells sorted from blood. This clonotype was sampled from a young man in good health. The CDR3 DNA is TGTGCCAGCAGCTTATTCCCCCGGGCTGACACCGGGGAGCTGTTTTTT. Its protein is CASSLFPRADTGELFF.